These T cell receptor beta chains were read from a single sample in a study of CD8 T cells in Susac syndrome. TCRdb re-derived calls from the immunoSEQ multiplex PCR reads in MiXCR, one entry per CDR3 protein. The sample carries 250,000 to 300,000 distinct CDR3 sequences, roughly 85% recorded once. Sample: CD8+ T cells from PBMCs. The origin of the receptors is a human donor with multiple sclerosis. CDR3s include the opening cysteine and the closing phenylalanine or tryptophan. The order of the fields is V gene, CDR3 length, J gene, clone size, D gene, CDR3 DNA, CDR3 protein. A D gene is named only where the DNA matches it firmly. Clone size is given for some rows only: seen once, a few or many times, or a class if the clone is expanded.

TRBV28	16	TRBJ2-5	few	TRBD2	TGTGCCAGCAGTTTCCCCCGACTAGCGGGTTGGGAGACCCAGTACTTC	CASSFPRLAGWETQYF
TRBV20-1	14	TRBJ1-1	.	.	TGCAGTGCTCGGGGCAGGGATTCGGACACTGAAGCTTTCTTT	CSARGRDSDTEAFF
TRBV30	15	TRBJ2-1	once	TRBD2	TGTGCCTGGAGTCATTCTAGCGGGAGACACCATGAGCAGTTCTTC	CAWSHSSGRHHEQFF
TRBV5-1	15	TRBJ1-1	.	.	TGCGCCAGCAGCTTGGAATTAACGGTGAACACTGAAGCTTTCTTT	CASSLELTVNTEAFF
TRBV3-1	16	TRBJ2-5	.	.	TGTGCCAGCAGCCAAGATGTTTGGGCTGGTCAAGAGACCCAGTACTTC	CASSQDVWAGQETQYF
TRBV12-3/TRBV12-4	14	TRBJ2-5	.	.	TGTGCCAGCAGGCCTTCCGGCGGCCAAGAGACCCAGTACTTC	CASRPSGGQETQYF
TRBV6-5	17	TRBJ2-5	.	.	TGTGCCAGCAGTTACTTTCAGGGCCCCTCGAGGAGAGAGACCCAGTACTTC	CASSYFQGPSRRETQYF
TRBV27	13	TRBJ2-7	few	TRBD1	TGTGCCACCAGAGGACAGGGGATCTACGAGCAGTACTTC	CATRGQGIYEQYF
TRBV20-1	15	TRBJ2-1	.	.	TGCAGTGCTAGAGATCTGGCGGGTTACTACAATGAGCAGTTCTTC	CSARDLAGYYNEQFF
TRBV25-1	15	TRBJ2-2	.	TRBD1	TGTGCCAGTTCCTCCGGGACAGGGTATAGCGGGGAGCTGTTTTTT	CASSSGTGYSGELFF
TRBV2	15	TRBJ2-7	.	.	TGTGCCAGCAGTGACCCTCCCAGGGGTTCCTACGAGCAGTACTTC	CASSDPPRGSYEQYF
TRBV10-2	14	TRBJ2-4	.	.	TGCGCCAGCAGTGTGACGAGGCAACAAAACATTCAGTACTTC	CASSVTRQQNIQYF
TRBV4-1	16	TRBJ1-1	.	.	TGCGCCAGCAGTTCCGATCCTTCAGGGTCCGGGTCTGAAGCTTTCTTT	CASSSDPSGSGSEAFF
TRBV4-2	17	TRBJ2-3	.	TRBD1	TGTGCCAGCAGCCAAGCCCTCGACAGGGGGCTTACAGATACGCAGTATTTT	CASSQALDRGLTDTQYF
TRBV7-2	14	TRBJ1-1	.	.	TGTGCCAGCAGCTCCGGTGGCGGTTGGGCTGAAGCTTTCTTT	CASSSGGGWAEAFF
TRBV6-5	15	TRBJ2-2	.	.	TGTGCCAGCAGTTACGATTCGCGGGGCACCGGGGAGCTGTTTTTT	CASSYDSRGTGELFF
TRBV5-1	19	TRBJ2-7	.	.	TGCGCCAGCAGTGAGCCTACGCATGTAACAGGAGGGACATCCTACGAGCAGTACTTC	CASSEPTHVTGGTSYEQYF
TRBV7-9	14	TRBJ2-3	.	TRBD1	TGTGCCAGCAGCTTACCGAGGGGGCCAGATACGCAGTATTTT	CASSLPRGPDTQYF
TRBV7-9	16	TRBJ2-1	.	TRBD2	TGTGCCAGCAGCTTACGGCGGGAGTATGAGTACAATGAGCAGTTCTTC	CASSLRREYEYNEQFF
TRBV14	15	TRBJ2-7	few	.	TGTGCCAGCAGCCAAGAACGGGGGGCCGGGGGTGAGCAGTACTTC	CASSQERGAGGEQYF
TRBV13	14	TRBJ1-2	.	.	TGTGCCAGCAGCATCCAGGTCGCGGGGGGAGGCTACACCTTC	CASSIQVAGGGYTF
TRBV21-1	17	TRBJ1-2	.	.	TGTGCCAGCAGCAAAGCGGGCAGGGCTACAGATAACTATGGCTACACCTTC	CASSKAGRATDNYGYTF
TRBV20-1	13	TRBJ2-7	.	.	TGCAGTGCTAGAGACAGCCCCCTCTTTGAGCAGTACTTC	CSARDSPLFEQYF
TRBV27	16	TRBJ2-1	.	.	TGTGCCAGCAGCGGAGACCCCGACGACTCCTACAATGAGCAGTTCTTC	CASSGDPDDSYNEQFF
TRBV12-3/TRBV12-4	13	TRBJ2-1	.	.	TGTGCCAGCAGTTTAGCCAGTATAGGTGAGCAGTTCTTC	CASSLASIGEQFF
TRBV4-3	14	TRBJ2-7	.	.	TGCGCCAGCAGTCCAACGGCAGGGTCCTACGAGCAGTACTTC	CASSPTAGSYEQYF
TRBV28	16	TRBJ2-2	.	TRBD2	TGTGCCAGCAGTTTAATGGGTTGGACTAGCACCGGGGAGCTGTTTTTT	CASSLMGWTSTGELFF
TRBV12-3/TRBV12-4	16	TRBJ1-5	.	TRBD1	TGTGCCAGCACCCTGGGTTCGGGACAGGGTAATCAGCCCCAGCATTTT	CASTLGSGQGNQPQHF
TRBV4-1	16	TRBJ2-2	.	.	TGCGCCAGCAGCCAACGATCAGGAGATAACACCGGGGAGCTGTTTTTT	CASSQRSGDNTGELFF
TRBV20-1	15	TRBJ1-5	.	.	TGCAGTGCTAGAGATTCGGGGTGGGTTAATCAGCCCCAGCATTTT	CSARDSGWVNQPQHF
TRBV28	15	TRBJ2-3	.	TRBD2	TGTGCCAGCAGGGAGCGGGAGCGCAGCACAGATACGCAGTATTTT	CASRERERSTDTQYF
TRBV2	13	TRBJ2-7	.	.	TGTGCCAGCATTGAGCTAGCTTCCTACGAGCAGTACTTC	CASIELASYEQYF